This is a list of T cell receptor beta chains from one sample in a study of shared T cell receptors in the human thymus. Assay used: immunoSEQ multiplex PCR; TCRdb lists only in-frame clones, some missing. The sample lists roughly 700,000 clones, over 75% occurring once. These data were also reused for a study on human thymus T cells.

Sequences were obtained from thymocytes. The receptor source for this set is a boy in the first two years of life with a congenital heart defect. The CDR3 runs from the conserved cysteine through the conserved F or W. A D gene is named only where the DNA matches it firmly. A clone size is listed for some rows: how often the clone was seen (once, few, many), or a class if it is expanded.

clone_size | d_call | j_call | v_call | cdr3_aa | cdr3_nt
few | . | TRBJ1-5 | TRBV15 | CATSRVVGWGVNQPQHF | TGTGCCACCAGCAGAGTAGTGGGGTGGGGGGTCAATCAGCCCCAGCATTTT
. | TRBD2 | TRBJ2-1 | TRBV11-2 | CASSLATSGSFCSYNEQFF | TGTGCCAGCAGCCTCGCGACTAGCGGGAGCTTCTGTAGCTACAATGAGCAGTTCTTC
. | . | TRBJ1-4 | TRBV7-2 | CASSASDSTNEKLFF | TGTGCCAGCAGCGCCTCGGACAGTACTAATGAAAAACTGTTTTTT
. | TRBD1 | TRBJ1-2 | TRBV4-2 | CASSQDDGQGVYGYTF | TGTGCCAGCAGCCAAGATGACGGACAGGGGGTCTATGGCTACACCTTC
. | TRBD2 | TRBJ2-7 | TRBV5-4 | CASSSGGLAGPPPYEQYF | TGTGCCAGCAGCTCAGGGGGACTAGCGGGACCGCCCCCCTACGAGCAGTACTTC
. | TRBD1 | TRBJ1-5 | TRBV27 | CASSRQGNQPQHF | TGTGCCAGCAGCCGACAGGGGAATCAGCCCCAGCATTTT
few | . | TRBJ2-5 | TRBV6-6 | CASSWGAAQETQYF | TGTGCCAGCAGTTGGGGCGCCGCTCAAGAGACCCAGTACTTC
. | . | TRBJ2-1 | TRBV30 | CAWSVRGALGGKQFF | TGTGCCTGGAGTGTACGCGGGGCCCTAGGTGGTAAGCAGTTCTTC
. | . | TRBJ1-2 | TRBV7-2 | CASLGRSYGYTF | TGTGCCAGCTTGGGCAGGTCCTATGGCTACACCTTC
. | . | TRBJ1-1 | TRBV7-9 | CASSVPGQLNTEAFF | TGTGCCAGCAGCGTACCAGGACAGCTGAACACTGAAGCTTTCTTT
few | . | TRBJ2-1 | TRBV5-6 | CASSLVLRNEQFF | TGTGCCAGCAGCTTGGTTCTCCGCAATGAGCAGTTCTTC
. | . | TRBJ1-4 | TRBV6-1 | CASSERGTSKYEKLFF | TGTGCCAGCAGTGAAAGAGGGACATCAAAATATGAAAAACTGTTTTTT
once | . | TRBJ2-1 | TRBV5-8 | CASSPRAEEQFF | TGTGCCAGCAGCCCCAGGGCTGAGGAGCAGTTCTTC
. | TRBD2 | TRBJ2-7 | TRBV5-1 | CASSREGTYEQYF | TGCGCCAGCAGCCGGGAGGGCACCTACGAGCAGTACTTC
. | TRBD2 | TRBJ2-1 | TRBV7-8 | CASSLRPGLAASSYNEQFF | TGTGCCAGCAGCTTAAGGCCGGGACTAGCGGCTAGCTCCTACAATGAGCAGTTCTTC
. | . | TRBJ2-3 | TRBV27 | CASSVRQGTDTQYF | TGTGCCAGCAGTGTAAGACAAGGCACAGATACGCAGTATTTT
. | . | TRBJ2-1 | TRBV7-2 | CASSLKGDSSYNEQFF | TGTGCCAGCAGCTTAAAGGGGGATAGCTCCTACAATGAGCAGTTCTTC
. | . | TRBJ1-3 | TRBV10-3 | CAMIDSYSGNTIYF | TGTGCCATGATCGACAGCTACTCTGGAAACACCATATATTTT
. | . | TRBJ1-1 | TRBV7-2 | CASSLVFRDTEAFF | TGTGCCAGCAGCTTAGTTTTCCGGGACACTGAAGCTTTCTTT
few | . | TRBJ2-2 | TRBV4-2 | CASSQISGGGANTGELFF | TGTGCCAGCAGCCAAATCAGCGGCGGAGGGGCCAACACCGGGGAGCTGTTTTTT
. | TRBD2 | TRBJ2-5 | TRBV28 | CASSLYEAASGRVNQETQYF | TGTGCCAGCAGTTTATATGAGGCGGCTAGCGGGAGGGTGAACCAAGAGACCCAGTACTTC
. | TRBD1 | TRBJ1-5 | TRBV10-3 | CAISESNGTGGHNQPQHF | TGTGCCATCAGTGAGTCGAACGGGACAGGGGGTCACAATCAGCCCCAGCATTTT
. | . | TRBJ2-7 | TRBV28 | CASRSIVRSYEQYF | TGTGCCAGCAGGTCAATAGTCCGGTCCTACGAGCAGTACTTC
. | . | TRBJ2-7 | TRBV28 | CASSFTDIFYEQYF | TGTGCCAGCAGTTTTACGGACATTTTCTACGAGCAGTACTTC
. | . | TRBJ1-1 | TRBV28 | CASSLNRRMNTEAFF | TGTGCCAGCAGTTTAAACAGGCGGATGAACACTGAAGCTTTCTTT
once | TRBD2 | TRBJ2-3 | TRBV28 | CASSLLAGGPDTQYF | TGTGCCAGCAGTTTATTAGCGGGAGGGCCAGATACGCAGTATTTT
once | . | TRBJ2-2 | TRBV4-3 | CASSQDAGEGTSHTGELFF | TGCGCCAGCAGCCAAGATGCTGGGGAAGGGACTTCCCACACCGGGGAGCTGTTTTTT
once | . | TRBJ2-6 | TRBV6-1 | CASRTGANVLTF | TGTGCCAGCCGGACAGGGGCCAACGTCCTGACTTTC
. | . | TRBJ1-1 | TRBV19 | CASSLPTVNTEAFF | TGTGCCAGTAGTCTCCCGACAGTGAACACTGAAGCTTTCTTT
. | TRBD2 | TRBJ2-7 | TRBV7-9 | CASSHLAGTSGSYEQYF | TGTGCCAGCAGCCACCTGGCCGGGACTAGCGGCTCCTACGAGCAGTACTTC
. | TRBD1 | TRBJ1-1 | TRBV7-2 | CASSSDRGTEAFF | TGTGCCAGCAGCTCCGACAGGGGAACTGAAGCTTTCTTT
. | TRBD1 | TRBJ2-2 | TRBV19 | CASSMTGANINTGELFF | TGTGCCAGTAGTATGACAGGGGCCAATATTAACACCGGGGAGCTGTTTTTT
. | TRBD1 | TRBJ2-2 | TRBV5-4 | CASSLGGTENTGELFF | TGTGCCAGCAGCTTGGGGGGGACAGAGAACACCGGGGAGCTGTTTTTT
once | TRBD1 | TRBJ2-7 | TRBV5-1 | CASSSPGTGANEQYF | TGCGCCAGCAGCTCGCCCGGGACAGGTGCCAACGAGCAGTACTTC
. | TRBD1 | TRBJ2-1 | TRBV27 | CASSLMTGPRSYNEQFF | TGTGCCAGCAGTTTGATGACAGGGCCTCGCTCCTACAATGAGCAGTTCTTC
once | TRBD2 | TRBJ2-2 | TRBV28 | CASSSYTTPSSGHTGELFF | TGTGCCAGCAGTTCCTACACGACCCCCTCTAGCGGACACACCGGGGAGCTGTTTTTT
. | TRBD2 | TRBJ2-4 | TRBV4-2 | CASSQDGGRRNIQYF | TGTGCCAGCAGCCAAGACGGGGGGAGGCGGAACATTCAGTACTTC
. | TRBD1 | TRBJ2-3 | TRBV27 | CASSSTGGGGDTQYF | TGTGCCAGCAGTTCCACAGGGGGCGGGGGAGATACGCAGTATTTT
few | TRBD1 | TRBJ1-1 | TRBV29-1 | CSVRPQGRCAEAFF | TGCAGCGTTCGCCCACAGGGGAGGTGTGCTGAAGCTTTCTTT
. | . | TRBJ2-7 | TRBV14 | CASSHKTEQGMSHEQYF | TGTGCCAGCAGCCACAAGACCGAACAGGGTATGTCCCACGAGCAGTACTTC
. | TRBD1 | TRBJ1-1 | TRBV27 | CASRAVGQGATMNTEAFF | TGTGCCAGCAGGGCGGTCGGACAGGGAGCCACCATGAACACTGAAGCTTTCTTT
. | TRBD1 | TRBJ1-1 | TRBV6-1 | CASSERGTDEAFF | TGTGCCAGCAGTGAACGTGGGACAGACGAAGCTTTCTTT
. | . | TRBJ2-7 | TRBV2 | CASSRPERDEQYF | TGTGCCAGCAGTCGTCCAGAACGGGACGAGCAGTACTTC
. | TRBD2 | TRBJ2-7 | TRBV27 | CASSLRGGHGPYEQYF | TGTGCCAGCAGTCTCCGGGGGGGGCACGGTCCCTACGAGCAGTACTTC
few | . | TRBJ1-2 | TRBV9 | CASSTRGTPYGYTF | TGTGCCAGCAGCACGAGAGGGACACCCTATGGCTACACCTTC
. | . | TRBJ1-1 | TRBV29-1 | CSVERGHNWNTEAFF | TGCAGCGTTGAGAGGGGACATAACTGGAACACTGAAGCTTTCTTT
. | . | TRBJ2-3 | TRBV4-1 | CASSQGKEAGTDTQYF | TGCGCCAGCAGCCAAGGGAAGGAGGCGGGCACAGATACGCAGTATTTT
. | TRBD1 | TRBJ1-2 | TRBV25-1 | CASSAGTGNYGYTF | TGTGCCAGCAGTGCCGGGACAGGGAACTATGGCTACACCTTC
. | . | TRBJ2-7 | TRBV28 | CASSAPSERSSYEQYF | TGTGCCAGCAGTGCCCCCTCGGAGCGGAGCTCCTACGAGCAGTACTTC
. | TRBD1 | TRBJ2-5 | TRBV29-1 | CSVDPLSTGEETQYF | TGCAGCGTCGACCCACTATCGACAGGGGAAGAGACCCAGTACTTC
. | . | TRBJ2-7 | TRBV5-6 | CASSLEGFSGLYEQYF | TGTGCCAGCAGCTTGGAGGGATTTAGCGGACTCTACGAGCAGTACTTC
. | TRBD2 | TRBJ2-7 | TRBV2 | CASTGDGRPSYEQYF | TGTGCCAGCACCGGGGACGGGAGGCCCTCCTACGAGCAGTACTTC